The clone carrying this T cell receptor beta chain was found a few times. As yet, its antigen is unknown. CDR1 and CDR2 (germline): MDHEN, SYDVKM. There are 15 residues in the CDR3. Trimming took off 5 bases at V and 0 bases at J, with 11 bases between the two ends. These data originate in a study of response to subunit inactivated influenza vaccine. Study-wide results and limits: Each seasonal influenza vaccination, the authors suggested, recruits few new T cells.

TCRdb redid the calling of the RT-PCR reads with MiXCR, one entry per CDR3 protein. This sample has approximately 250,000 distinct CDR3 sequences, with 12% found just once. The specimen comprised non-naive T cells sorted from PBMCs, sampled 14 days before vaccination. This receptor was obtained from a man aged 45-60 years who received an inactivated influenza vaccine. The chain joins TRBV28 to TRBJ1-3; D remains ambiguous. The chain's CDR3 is CASSQTQLSGNTIYF. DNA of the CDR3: TGTGCCAGCAGTCAAACTCAACTCTCTGGAAACACCATATATTTT.